A selection of T cell receptor beta chains follows, all from one sample in a study of blood T cell repertoires in COVID-19. The data were produced by immunoSEQ multiplex PCR, yet TCRdb's version contains in-frame clones alone and is incomplete. Here the sample spans roughly 38,000 clones, around 78% being singletons. Source material: peripheral blood. Every receptor here comes from a man aged 55 to 69 with acute or convalescent COVID-19. Both conserved end residues are part of each CDR3. The order of the fields is D gene, V gene, clone size, J gene, CDR3 protein, CDR3 DNA. The D gene is left open where the match is weak. Clone sizes are given selectively: once, few, many, or a class where the clone is expanded.

TRBD2,TRBV7-6,.,TRBJ2-1,CASSSQASGVYNEQFF,TGTGCCAGCAGCTCCCAGGCTAGCGGGGTTTACAATGAGCAGTTCTTC
TRBD2,TRBV5-1,.,TRBJ2-1,CASSPGLAVNNEQFF,TGCGCCAGCAGCCCGGGACTAGCGGTGAACAATGAGCAGTTCTTC
.,TRBV10-3,.,TRBJ2-1,CAISALMTGEQFF,TGTGCCATCAGTGCCTTAATGACTGGTGAGCAGTTCTTC
.,TRBV7-8,.,TRBJ1-5,CASSLRTADQPQHF,TGTGCCAGCAGCTTAAGGACTGCCGATCAGCCCCAGCATTTT
TRBD1,TRBV6-4,.,TRBJ2-2,CASSLSGTGDTGELFF,TGTGCCAGCAGCCTCTCCGGGACAGGGGACACCGGGGAGCTGTTTTTT
TRBD2,TRBV9,.,TRBJ2-1,CASTPTSGSYNEQFF,TGTGCCAGCACCCCGACTAGCGGGAGTTACAATGAGCAGTTCTTC
TRBD1,TRBV7-9,few,TRBJ2-2,CASRKGQVYGELFF,TGTGCCAGCCGTAAAGGACAGGTTTACGGGGAGCTGTTTTTT
TRBD1,TRBV5-1,.,TRBJ2-6,CASGQGSGANVLTF,TGCGCCAGCGGACAGGGGTCTGGGGCCAACGTCCTGACTTTC
.,TRBV5-1,.,TRBJ1-1,CASSLGTALNTEAFF,TGCGCCAGCAGCTTGGGGACAGCCTTGAACACTGAAGCTTTCTTT
.,TRBV28,.,TRBJ1-1,CASIGQFLEAFF,TGTGCCAGCATCGGACAATTTCTAGAAGCTTTCTTT
.,TRBV19,.,TRBJ1-4,CASSIGGTNEKLFF,TGTGCCAGTAGTATCGGGGGAACCAATGAAAAACTGTTTTTT